The text below deals with one T cell receptor beta chain. Its target is not known. In TCRdb, the reads were re-called with MiXCR into one record per CDR3 protein. The sample consists of around 750,000 distinct CDR3 sequences, approximately 30% of them appearing once. This entry belongs to a study of T cell repertoires in cytomegalovirus infection. Study summary: Both CMV infection and a matching HLA type were indicated by public TCR beta signatures. Whole-study findings and limits: Carriers of CMV and the relevant HLA type were discriminated by public TCR beta frequency.

Per the germline V gene, CDR1 is SGHTA and CDR2 is FQGNSA. CDR3 length: 13 residues. The V gene lost 5 bases and the J gene lost 3 bases, with 8 bases spanning the gap. This specimen consisted of cultured CD8+ T cells from PBMCs, obtained from culture after CMV antigen stimulation. The source is a human donor in good health (CMV status not recorded). Some clones in this sample may be carry-over from other donors' samples. The gene calls are TRBV7-2 and TRBJ2-1, with D possibly being TRBD1 or TRBD2 (5 bases each). As DNA, the CDR3 is TGTGCCAGCAGCGACAGCGGCTACAATGAGCAGTTCTTC. Translated: CASSDSGYNEQFF.